This passage covers 18 T cell receptor beta chains from one sample sequenced in a study of CD8 T cells in ankylosing spondylitis listed by TCRdb under 2017. The library was built by means of 5' RACE. Instrument used: Illumina HiSeq 2500. Through fastp at Q25 and MiXCR, TCRdb rebuilt clones from the public reads, retaining in-frame beta chains. Each entry is one CDR3 protein sequence, shown with its most common DNA and genes. The sample table contains 310,000 or so distinct CDR3 sequences; only one count was recorded for around 19% of them. 7.5% to 9% of the sample is held by the ten biggest clonotypes. Sequencing input: blood, either unsorted or a sorted T cell fraction (not recorded which). The receptors originated from a male donor with ankylosing spondylitis or in good health (not recorded which).

The gene calls are TRBV28 and TRBJ2-2, with unresolved D. The V end lost 3 bases, the J end lost 5 bases, and 7 bases lay between the germline ends. Looked up from germline, CDR1 is MDHEN and CDR2 is SYDVKM. The CDR3 has 13 residues. In nucleotides, the CDR3 is TGTGCCAGCAGTTTTAGAGCGACCGGGGAGCTGTTTTTT. It is translated as CASSFRATGELFF. The full variable domain, completed using reference TRBV28 and TRBJ2-2, is DVKVTQSSRYLVKRTGEKVFLECVQDMDHENMFWYRQDPGLGLRLIYFSYDVKMKEKGDIPEGYSVSREKKERFSLILESASTNQTSMYLCASSFRATGELFFGEGSRLTVL.

This clonotype turned up a few times. The chain carries TRBV6-1 and TRBJ1-2; the match to TRBD1 covers 11 bases. The germline V gene has CDR1 MNHNS and CDR2 SASEGT. V lost 5 bases and J lost 4; bases outside the gene matches: 6. The CDR3 runs to 15 residues. This CDR3 reads CASSTSGTGGYGYTF. CDR3 nucleotides: TGTGCCAGCAGTACCTCCGGGACAGGGGGCTATGGCTACACCTTC.

This clonotype was picked up many times. The chain has TRBV10-3 and TRBJ2-7, with 9 nucleotides matching TRBD2. Germline V gene lookup returns CDR1 ENHRY and CDR2 SYGVKD. V was clipped by 4 bases and J by 0 bases; unmatched bases: 1. CDR3 length: 14 amino acids. CDR3 amino acids: CAISAAGGSYEQYV. CDR3 nucleotide sequence: TGTGCCATCAGTGCAGCGGGGGGCTCCTACGAGCAGTACGTC.

This clonotype occurred many times. The rearrangement uses TRBV29-1 and TRBJ2-1, with no clear D. The CDR3 runs to 12 residues. The V end was cut by 3 bases, the J end by 1 base, with 4 bases between. CDR1 and CDR2 from the germline V gene are SQVTM and ANQGSEA. For the CDR3, the DNA is TGCAGCGTTGAGACGTCCTACAATGAGCAGTTCTTC. Protein: CSVETSYNEQFF.

This clonotype showed up many times. V and J are TRBV9 and TRBJ2-7; no definite D call. This CDR3 has 12 amino acids. The germline CDR1 and CDR2 sequences are SGDLS and YYNGEE. V lost 0 bases, J lost 4 bases, and 5 bases lay in between. CDR3 coding DNA: TGTGCCAGCAGCGTAGTCAATTACGAGCAGTACGTC. Its protein product is CASSVVNYEQYV.

This clonotype occurred many times. The gene calls are TRBV12-3 or TRBV12-4 and TRBJ2-5; unclear D gene. The ends were cut back, 1 base at V and 0 bases at J, with 12 bases in the middle. This CDR3 contains 16 residues. This chain's CDR3 is CASSLGLNPYQETQYF. The CDR3 DNA sequence: TGTGCCAGCAGTTTAGGGCTGAATCCGTACCAAGAGACCCAGTACTTC.

J is TRBJ2-5 and V is TRBV7-9, with D perhaps matching TRBD1 (6 bases). Germline assignment: CDR1 SEHNR and CDR2 FQNEAQ (reference sequence). The CDR3 has 14 amino acids. The germline V and J ends were trimmed by 4 bases and 5 bases, with 14 bases remaining between them. DNA of the CDR3: TGTGCCAGCAGCTGGGACACGCTACTGGAGACCCAGTACTTC. It is translated as CASSWDTLLETQYF.

This CDR3 is CASSLTGTSGNTGELFF. The CDR3 nucleotides read TGTGCCAGCAGCTTAACTGGGACTAGCGGGAACACCGGGGAGCTGTTTTTT. J is TRBJ2-2 and V is TRBV7-3; 11 bases match TRBD2. V was pared by 0 bases and J by 1 base, with 1 base of the junction left unmatched. Germline V gene data show CDR1 as SGHTA and CDR2 as FQGTGA. This CDR3 region has 17 residues.

The V call is TRBV10-3, the J call TRBJ2-3; D unresolved. The germline V and J ends were trimmed by 6 bases and 2 bases, with 9 bases remaining between them. CDR1 is ENHRY, CDR2 SYGVKD, per germline. There are 13 residues in the CDR3. This chain's CDR3 is CAIRAAPTDTQYF. The CDR3 region has the DNA TGTGCCATCAGGGCCGCCCCCACAGATACGCAGTATTTT.

In this sample, this clonotype turned up a few times. The chain links TRBV6-1 to TRBJ1-3, with a possible D match to TRBD1 (5 bases). There are 14 residues in the CDR3. V lost 8 bases, J lost 0 bases, and 11 bases lay in between. The V gene's germline CDR1 is MNHNS and CDR2 SASEGT. CDR3 loop: CASGDLTSGNTIYF. DNA of the CDR3: TGTGCCAGCGGGGACCTAACCTCTGGAAACACCATATATTTT.

This clonotype has only a few counts. The gene calls are TRBV12-3 or TRBV12-4 and TRBJ2-7, with D possibly TRBD2 on 7 matching bases. This CDR3 contains 13 residues. Trimming left V 3 bases short and J 7 bases short, with 13 bases between. In DNA form, the CDR3 reads TGTGCCAGCAGTTTCGGGGGGCTGGGGGAGCAGTACGTC. This encodes CASSFGGLGEQYV.

In this sample, this clonotype turned up a few times. The V gene is TRBV5-1, the J gene TRBJ2-2; a weak D match, TRBD1 (5 bases). CDR1 is SGHRS and CDR2 is YFSETQ in the germline V gene. The germline V and J ends were trimmed by 4 bases and 7 bases, with 14 bases remaining between them. The CDR3 consists of 14 residues. CDR3 sequence (DNA): TGCGCCAGCAGCACCCCAGGGTTAGGCGGGGAGCTGTTTTTT. It encodes CASSTPGLGGELFF.

A few counts support this clonotype. The chain employs TRBV20-1 and TRBJ2-7, with D perhaps being TRBD1 or TRBD2 (5 bases each). The CDR3 loop spans 11 amino acids. Trimming took 6 bases from V and 4 from J, leaving 10 bases between them. Germline CDR1 and CDR2: DFQATT and SNEGSKA (reference sequence). CDR3 residues: CSALREYEQYV. DNA of the CDR3: TGCAGTGCACTCAGGGAGTACGAGCAGTACGTC.

This clonotype has only a few counts. This chain uses TRBV15 with TRBJ2-5; D gene ambiguous. Germline CDR1 and CDR2: LNHNV and YYDKDF (reference sequence). V was cut by 1 base and J by 0 bases, with 15 bases left in between. This CDR3 spans 17 amino acids. The CDR3 coding sequence is TGTGCCACCAGCAGAGTGACTTCCACCCCGTACCAAGAGACCCAGTACTTC. This encodes CATSRVTSTPYQETQYF.

This clonotype was detected a few times. The chain recombines TRBV28 with TRBJ2-1; no firm D call. Germline V gene lookup returns CDR1 MDHEN and CDR2 SYDVKM. Trimming took off 3 bases at V and 0 bases at J, with 6 bases between the two ends. CDR3 size: 14 residues. CDR3 amino acids: CASSFVNSYNEQFF. As DNA, the CDR3 is TGTGCCAGCAGTTTCGTGAACTCCTACAATGAGCAGTTCTTC.

V and J are TRBV6-8 and TRBJ2-7; D is possibly TRBD1 or TRBD2 (5 bases each). This CDR3 region has 18 residues. CDR1 and CDR2 (germline): MNHGY, SAAAGT. Trimming removed 2 bases from V and 3 bases from J, with 23 bases in between. CDR3 sequence: CASSYPGTILGPYYEQYV. For the CDR3, the DNA is TGTGCCAGCAGTTACCCAGGGACCATCCTAGGTCCTTACTACGAGCAGTACGTC.

This clonotype was seen ten or more times. The gene calls are TRBV12-3 or TRBV12-4 and TRBJ1-1; D is ambiguous. CDR3 length: 13 amino acids. Trimming cost V 5 bases and J 4 bases, with 11 bases left between them. CDR3 region: CASSTRRPTEAFF. The DNA of the CDR3 is TGTGCCAGCAGTACTAGAAGGCCCACTGAAGCTTTCTTT.

V usage is TRBV18 and J usage is TRBJ2-7, with 9 bases matching TRBD1. CDR1 is KGHSH, CDR2 LQKENI, per germline. The CDR3 extends over 13 amino acids. For the CDR3, the DNA is TGTGTCAGCACAGGGGGCAGGGACTACGAGCAGTACGTC. Its protein product is CVSTGGRDYEQYV.